Sequencing of this TCR beta chain was carried out in a study of cytotoxic CD8 clonotypes in ibrutinib-treated CLL. Study-wide findings and caveats: Higher clonality was seen at ibrutinib response and a return toward baseline at progression. Baseline values of clonality outstripped age-matched healthy donors and followed circulating CD8+ T-cell counts.

Looked up from germline, CDR1 is MNHNY and CDR2 is SVGAGI (reference sequence). The V segment lost 5 bases and the J segment 8 bases; nucleotides outside the gene matches: 10. The CDR3 extends over 14 amino acids. This table comes from immunoSEQ multiplex PCR, and its TCRdb copy is limited to in-frame clones, with some not included. The data contain about 68,000 clones, about 64% of them seen just once; the ten biggest clones take up roughly 5.9%. Only a few counts were recorded for this clone. Its antigen is not identified. This material consisted of PBMCs, taken after 12 months of ibrutinib treatment. The sequence came from a human donor with chronic lymphocytic leukemia. The chain carries TRBV6-6 and TRBJ1-2; TRBD1 agrees at 8 bases. The CDR3 is CASSRDRGYGGYTF. CDR3 nucleotides: TGTGCCAGCAGTCGCGACAGGGGTTACGGGGGCTACACCTTC.